This TCR beta chain comes out of a study of blood T cell repertoires in COVID-19. Profiling relied on immunoSEQ multiplex PCR, and the TCRdb table lists in-frame clones only, not all of them. The data show roughly 93,000 clones, over 70% seen once. This CDR3 region has 14 residues. The germline V gene encodes CDR1 MNHEY and CDR2 SVGAGI. V was pared by 0 bases and J by 4 bases, with 7 bases between. The clonotype originates from a woman of 80 years or more with acute or convalescent COVID-19. Sequencing was performed on peripheral blood. This chain connects TRBV6-5 to TRBJ2-1; no clear D. DNA for the CDR3: TGTGCCAGCAGTTACTCGGCAGAATACAATGAGCAGTTCTTC. This gives the protein CASSYSAEYNEQFF.